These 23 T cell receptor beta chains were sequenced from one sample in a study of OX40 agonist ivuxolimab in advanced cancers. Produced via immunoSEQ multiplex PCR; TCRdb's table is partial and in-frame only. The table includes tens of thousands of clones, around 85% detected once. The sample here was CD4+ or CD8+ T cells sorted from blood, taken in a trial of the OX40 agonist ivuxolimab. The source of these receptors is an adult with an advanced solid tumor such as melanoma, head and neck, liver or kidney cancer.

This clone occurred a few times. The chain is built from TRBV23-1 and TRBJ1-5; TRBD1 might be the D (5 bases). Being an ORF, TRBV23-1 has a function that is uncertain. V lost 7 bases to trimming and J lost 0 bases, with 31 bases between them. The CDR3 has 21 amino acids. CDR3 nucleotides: TGCGCCAGCACCCAATTTGGACCATGCGGACATCCACCCCCTAGCAATCAGCCCCAGCATTTT. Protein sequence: CASTQFGPCGHPPPSNQPQHF.

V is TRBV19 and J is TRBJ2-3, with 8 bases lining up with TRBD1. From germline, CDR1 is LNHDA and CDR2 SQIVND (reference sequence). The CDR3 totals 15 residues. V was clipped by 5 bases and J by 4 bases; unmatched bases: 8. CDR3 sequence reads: CASSGEGQVSDTQYF. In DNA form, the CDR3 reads TGTGCCAGTAGTGGAGAGGGACAGGTGTCAGATACGCAGTATTTT.

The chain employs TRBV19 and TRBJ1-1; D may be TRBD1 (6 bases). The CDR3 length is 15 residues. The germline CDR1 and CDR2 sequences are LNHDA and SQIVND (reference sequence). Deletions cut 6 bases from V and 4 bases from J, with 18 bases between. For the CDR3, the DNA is TGTGCCAGTAGGAGACGGACAGTTGATCTCACTGAAGCTTTCTTT. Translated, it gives CASRRRTVDLTEAFF.

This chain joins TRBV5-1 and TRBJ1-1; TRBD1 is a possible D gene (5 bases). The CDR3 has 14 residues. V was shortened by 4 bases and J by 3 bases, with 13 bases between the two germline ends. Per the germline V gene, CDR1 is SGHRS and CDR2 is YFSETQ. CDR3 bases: TGCGCCAGCAGCATCCAGGGTGGGGACACTGAAGCTTTCTTT. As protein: CASSIQGGDTEAFF.

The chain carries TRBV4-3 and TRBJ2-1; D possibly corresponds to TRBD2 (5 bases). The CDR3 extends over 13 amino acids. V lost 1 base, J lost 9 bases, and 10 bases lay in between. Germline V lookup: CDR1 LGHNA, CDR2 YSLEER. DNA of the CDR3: TGCGCCAGCAGCCAAGCCCTAGCTATTGAGCAGTTCTTC. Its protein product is CASSQALAIEQFF.

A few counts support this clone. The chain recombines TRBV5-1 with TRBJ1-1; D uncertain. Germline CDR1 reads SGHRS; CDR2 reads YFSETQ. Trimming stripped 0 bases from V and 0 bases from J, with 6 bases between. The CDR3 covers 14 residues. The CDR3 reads CASSLAKVNTEAFF. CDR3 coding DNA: TGCGCCAGCAGCTTGGCCAAAGTGAACACTGAAGCTTTCTTT.

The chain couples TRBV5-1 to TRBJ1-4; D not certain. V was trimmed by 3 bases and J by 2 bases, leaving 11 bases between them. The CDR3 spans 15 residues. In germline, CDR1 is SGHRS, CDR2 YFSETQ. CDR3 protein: CASSSDGLTNEKLFF. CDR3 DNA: TGCGCCAGCAGCTCGGACGGCTTGACTAATGAAAAACTGTTTTTT.

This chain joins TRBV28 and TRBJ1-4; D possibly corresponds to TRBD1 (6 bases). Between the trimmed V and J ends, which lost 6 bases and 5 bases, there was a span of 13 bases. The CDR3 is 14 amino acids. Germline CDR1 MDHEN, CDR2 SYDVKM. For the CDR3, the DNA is TGTGCCAGCAGCTCGGGGGGGCAGAATGAAAAACTGTTTTTT. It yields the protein CASSSGGQNEKLFF.

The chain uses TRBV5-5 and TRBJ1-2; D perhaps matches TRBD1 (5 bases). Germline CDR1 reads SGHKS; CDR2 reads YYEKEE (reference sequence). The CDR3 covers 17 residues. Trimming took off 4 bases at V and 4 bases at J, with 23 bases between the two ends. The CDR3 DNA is TGTGCCAGCAGCCCGGGCCCGGCAGGGCTTCTCGGCTATGGCTACACCTTC. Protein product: CASSPGPAGLLGYGYTF.

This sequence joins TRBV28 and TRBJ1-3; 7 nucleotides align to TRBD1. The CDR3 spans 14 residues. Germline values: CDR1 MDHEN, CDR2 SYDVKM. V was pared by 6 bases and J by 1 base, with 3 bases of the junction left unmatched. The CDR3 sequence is CASRAGGSGNTIYF. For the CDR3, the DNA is TGTGCCAGCAGAGCAGGGGGGTCTGGAAACACCATATATTTT.

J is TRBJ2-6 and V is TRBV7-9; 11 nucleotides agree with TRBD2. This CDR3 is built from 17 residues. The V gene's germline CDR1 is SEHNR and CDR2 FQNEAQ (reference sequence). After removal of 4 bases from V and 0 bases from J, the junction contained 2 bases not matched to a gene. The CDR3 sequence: CASSSSGGPSGANVLTF. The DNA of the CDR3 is TGTGCCAGCAGCTCTAGCGGGGGGCCCTCTGGGGCCAACGTCCTGACTTTC.

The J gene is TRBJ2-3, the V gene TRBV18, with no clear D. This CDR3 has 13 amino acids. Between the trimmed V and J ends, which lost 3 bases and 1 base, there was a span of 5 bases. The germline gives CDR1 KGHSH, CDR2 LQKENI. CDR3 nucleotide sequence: TGTGCCAGCTCACCCTTACGCACAGATACGCAGTATTTT. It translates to CASSPLRTDTQYF.

CDR3 in DNA: TGTGCCAGCAGAGTGAGGAACAGGGGGCAATTAGTTAGCAATCAGCCCCAGCATTTT. This translates into CASRVRNRGQLVSNQPQHF. The genes are TRBV11-3 and TRBJ1-5; 9 bases are a match to TRBD1. CDR3 length: 19 amino acids. The V segment lost 6 bases and the J segment 0 bases; nucleotides outside the gene matches: 15. Germline values: CDR1 SGHNT, CDR2 YENEEA.

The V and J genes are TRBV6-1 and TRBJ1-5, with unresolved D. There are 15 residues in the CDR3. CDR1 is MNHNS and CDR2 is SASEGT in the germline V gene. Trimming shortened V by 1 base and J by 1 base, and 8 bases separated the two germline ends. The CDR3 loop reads CASSEEVLSNQPQHF. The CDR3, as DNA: TGTGCCAGCAGTGAAGAAGTCTTAAGCAATCAGCCCCAGCATTTT.

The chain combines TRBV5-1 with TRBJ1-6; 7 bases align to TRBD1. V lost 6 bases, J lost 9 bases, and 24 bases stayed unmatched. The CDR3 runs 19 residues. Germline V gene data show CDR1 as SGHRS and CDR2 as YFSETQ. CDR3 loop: CASTLGDSLGRVQGSPLHF. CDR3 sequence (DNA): TGCGCCAGCACCCTCGGGGACAGTTTGGGGCGCGTACAGGGTTCACCCCTCCACTTT.

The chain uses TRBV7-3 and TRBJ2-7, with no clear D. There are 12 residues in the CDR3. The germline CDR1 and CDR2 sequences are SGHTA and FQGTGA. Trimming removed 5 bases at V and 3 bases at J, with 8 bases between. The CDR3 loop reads CASSPNFYEQYF. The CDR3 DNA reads TGTGCCAGCAGCCCCAATTTCTACGAGCAGTACTTC.

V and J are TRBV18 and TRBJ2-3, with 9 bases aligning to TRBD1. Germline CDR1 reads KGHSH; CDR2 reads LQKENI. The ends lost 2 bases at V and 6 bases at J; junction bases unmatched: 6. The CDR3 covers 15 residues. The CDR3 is CASSPGTGTGDTQYF. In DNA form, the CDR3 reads TGTGCCAGCTCACCAGGGACAGGGACGGGGGATACGCAGTATTTT.

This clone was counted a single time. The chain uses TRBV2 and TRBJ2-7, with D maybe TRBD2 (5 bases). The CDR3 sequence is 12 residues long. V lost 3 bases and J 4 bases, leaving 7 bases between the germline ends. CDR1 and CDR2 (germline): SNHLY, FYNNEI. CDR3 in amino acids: CASSEEAYEQYV. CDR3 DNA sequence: TGTGCCAGCAGTGAGGAGGCTTACGAGCAGTACGTC.

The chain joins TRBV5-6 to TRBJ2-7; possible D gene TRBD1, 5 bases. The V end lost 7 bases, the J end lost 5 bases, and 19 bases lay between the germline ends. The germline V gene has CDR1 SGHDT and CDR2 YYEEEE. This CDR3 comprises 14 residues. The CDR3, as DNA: TGTGCCAGCCAAGCACGGGCTCAAGGGGACGAGCAGTACGTC. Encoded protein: CASQARAQGDEQYV.

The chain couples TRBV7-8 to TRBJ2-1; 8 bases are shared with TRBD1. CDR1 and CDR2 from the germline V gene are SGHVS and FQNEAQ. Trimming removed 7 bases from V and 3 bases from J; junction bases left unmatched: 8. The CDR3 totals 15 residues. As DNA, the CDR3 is TGTGCCAGCACCTCCGGGACAGGTTTCTACAATGAGCAGTTCTTC. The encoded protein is CASTSGTGFYNEQFF.

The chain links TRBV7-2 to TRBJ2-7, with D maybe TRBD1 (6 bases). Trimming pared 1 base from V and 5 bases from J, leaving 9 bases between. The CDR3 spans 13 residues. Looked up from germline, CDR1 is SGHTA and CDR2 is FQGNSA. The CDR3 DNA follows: TGTGCCAGCAGCTTAGACAGGGTAAACGAGCAGTACTTC. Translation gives CASSLDRVNEQYF.

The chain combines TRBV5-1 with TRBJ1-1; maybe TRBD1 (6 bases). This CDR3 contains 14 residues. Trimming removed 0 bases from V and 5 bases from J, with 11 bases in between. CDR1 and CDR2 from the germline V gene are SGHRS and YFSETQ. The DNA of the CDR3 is TGCGCCAGCAGCTTGGAGGGGGGCCGTACTGAAGCTTTCTTT. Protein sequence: CASSLEGGRTEAFF.

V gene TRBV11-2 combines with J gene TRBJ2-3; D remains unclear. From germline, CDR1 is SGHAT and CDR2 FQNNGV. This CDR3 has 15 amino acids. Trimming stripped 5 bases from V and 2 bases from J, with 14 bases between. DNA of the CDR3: TGTGCCAGCAGCGCACTTGGTGCAGTCACAGATACGCAGTATTTT. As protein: CASSALGAVTDTQYF.